This entry concerns a single TCR beta chain. The study recruited people aged roughly 18 to 100 years across 20 to 30 US areas. Clinical history as reported by participants underpinned cohort assignment. This sample is part of a study of blood T cell repertoires in COVID-19. Overall study: In each case, the material was cDNA or gDNA derived from T cells, B-cell-depleted T cells, or PBMCs.

The CDR3 totals 14 residues. CDR1 WNHNN and CDR2 SYGVQD come from the germline V gene (reference sequence). Trimming left V 3 bases short and J 4 bases short, with 13 bases between. Method: immunoSEQ multiplex PCR; TCRdb's copy keeps in-frame clones and lacks some. The sample contains about 200,000 clones, roughly 86% of which appear only once. The clonotype comes from a man aged 40-49 years with acute COVID-19. The chain carries TRBV10-1 and TRBJ2-7; tentative D call: TRBD2 (5 bases). The sample taken for sequencing was PBMCs or T cells enriched from blood (not recorded which). The CDR3 DNA reads as TGCGCCAGCAGTGAAGGAGGAAGGGATTACGAGCAGTACTTC. It is translated as CASSEGGRDYEQYF.